A selection of T cell receptor beta chains follows, all from one sample in a study of T cell changes during pregnancy in multiple sclerosis. The protocol was immunoSEQ multiplex PCR, while the TCRdb copy is restricted to in-frame clones and leaves out a portion. Here the sample spans tens of thousands of clones, around 94% being singletons. The starting material was peripheral blood, obtained in the third trimester of pregnancy. All receptors come from a female donor with multiple sclerosis, enrolled in a pregnancy study. Each CDR3 is given with its conserved first and last residue. D genes are given only for firm matches. Rows may omit the clone size; those that give it use once, few, many or a size class.

>-|TRBD1|TRBJ1-2|TRBV10-3
TGTGCCATCAGTGAGTTGACTCCGACAGGGCGAGGCTATGGCTACACCTTC
CAISELTPTGRGYGYTF
>-|-|TRBJ1-3|TRBV29-1
TGCAGCGTTTCCGGGACTGAGAGCTCTGGAAACACCATATATTTT
CSVSGTESSGNTIYF
>once|TRBD1|TRBJ2-1|TRBV5-4
TGTGCCACTGAGCAGGGGGCCGATGAGCAGTTCTTC
CATEQGADEQFF
>-|-|TRBJ1-2|TRBV28
TGTGCCAGCAATGAGAGGGTATACGGCTACACCTTC
CASNERVYGYTF
>-|TRBD2|TRBJ2-2|TRBV5-1
TGCGCCAGCAGCTTAGCTAGCGGGACCCCCGGGGAGCTGTTTTTT
CASSLASGTPGELFF
>-|-|TRBJ1-2|TRBV2
TGTGCCTGCAGCCCAGGGCCTAACTATGGCTACACCTTC
CACSPGPNYGYTF
>-|-|TRBJ2-1|TRBV2
TGTGCCAGCAGCTATTTTCTGGGCGGGCAGAGCTCCTACAATGAGCAGTTCTTC
CASSYFLGGQSSYNEQFF
>-|TRBD2|TRBJ2-3|TRBV28
TGTGCCAGCAGTTTATGGGTCGCGGGAGGATCAGATACGCAGTATTTT
CASSLWVAGGSDTQYF
>-|TRBD1|TRBJ1-1|TRBV19
TGTGCCAGTAACCTCATTGGACAGGGGAGGACTGAAGCTTTCTTT
CASNLIGQGRTEAFF
>-|-|TRBJ2-6|TRBV11-2
TGTGCCAGCAGCACCGGACAAAACTCTGGGGCCAACGTCCTGACTTTC
CASSTGQNSGANVLTF
>once|-|TRBJ1-1|TRBV5-1
TGCGCCAGCAGTCAGCAACTATCGAACACTGAAGCTTTCTTT
CASSQQLSNTEAFF
>-|-|TRBJ1-2|TRBV6-6
TGTGCCAGCAGTCCCGGGACATATGGCTACACCTTC
CASSPGTYGYTF
>-|-|TRBJ1-3|TRBV27
TGTGCCAGCAGCAGCCTCGCACTTCAGGGATACTCTGGAAACACCATATATTTT
CASSSLALQGYSGNTIYF
>-|-|TRBJ2-7|TRBV19
TGTGCCAGTAGTGCCCTCCTCGGACACTACGAGCAGTACTTC
CASSALLGHYEQYF
>once|-|TRBJ1-2|TRBV5-6
TGTGCCAGCAGCTTGTTTTTACGCAGTCCAGGGCATGGCTACACCTTC
CASSLFLRSPGHGYTF
>few|TRBD2|TRBJ2-1|TRBV27
TGTGCCAGCACCGGCCAAAGTAGCGGGAGAGTTTACAATGAGCAGTTCTTC
CASTGQSSGRVYNEQFF
>-|TRBD1|TRBJ2-5|TRBV2
TGTGCCAGCACCCGGGACAGGGGTAGCCAAGAGACCCAGTACTTC
CASTRDRGSQETQYF
>-|TRBD2|TRBJ2-3|TRBV4-1
TGCGCCAGCAGCCAAGTTGGGCGGGAGAGGAGCGCAGATACGCAGTATTTT
CASSQVGRERSADTQYF
>few|-|TRBJ1-1|TRBV19
TGTGCCAGTAAGACCCAGGGTTCGAACACTGAAGCTTTCTTT
CASKTQGSNTEAFF
>-|TRBD1|TRBJ2-7|TRBV28
TGTGCCAGCAGTTTCGGCAGGGGGAGCTACGAGCAGTACTTC
CASSFGRGSYEQYF
>-|-|TRBJ1-2|TRBV7-2
TGTGCCAGCAGCTTACTACCAGGTCCCAACTATGGCTACACCTTC
CASSLLPGPNYGYTF
>-|-|TRBJ2-3|TRBV6-1
TGTGCCAGCAGAGGACTAATTACATCTGGTACGCAGTATTTT
CASRGLITSGTQYF
>-|-|TRBJ2-7|TRBV4-3
TGCGCCAGCAGCCAAGAGGGAGCGCCTTCGAGCGAGCAGTACTTC
CASSQEGAPSSEQYF
>-|-|TRBJ1-2|TRBV19
TGTGCCAGTAGTATCGGCGGGGTCAACTATGGCTACACCTTC
CASSIGGVNYGYTF
>-|-|TRBJ2-7|TRBV28
TGTGCCAGCAGGTCCACGGGTCTGCGTAGCGAAACCTACGAGCAGTACTTC
CASRSTGLRSETYEQYF
>-|-|TRBJ2-2|TRBV5-8
TGTGCCAGCAGCTTGTTCGGACTCACCGGGGAGCTGTTTTTT
CASSLFGLTGELFF
>-|-|TRBJ1-1|TRBV4-2
TGTGCCAGCAGCCAAGTCGGAGGAATGGACATAATAGCGGGGAACACTGAAGCTTTCTTT
CASSQVGGMDIIAGNTEAFF
>few|-|TRBJ2-7|TRBV4-1
TGCGCCAGCAGCCAACCGACTCCCTACGAGCAGTACTTC
CASSQPTPYEQYF
>few|TRBD1|TRBJ1-1|TRBV7-8
TGTGCCAGCAGCCCTGAGAGGGGGCTCGAAGCTTTCTTT
CASSPERGLEAFF
>-|-|TRBJ1-3|TRBV27
TGTGCCAGCAGTCCCTCGGGGACTGGAAACACCATATATTTT
CASSPSGTGNTIYF
>-|TRBD2|TRBJ2-3|TRBV5-6
TGTGCCAGCAGCTCGGGGACTAGCGGGAGGAACACAGATACGCAGTATTTT
CASSSGTSGRNTDTQYF
>-|TRBD1|TRBJ2-5|TRBV2
TGTGCCGGGGACAGGGGCTGGGAGACCCAGTACTTC
CAGDRGWETQYF
>-|TRBD1|TRBJ1-1|TRBV9
TGTGCCAGCAGGGGACAGGGGGGTATACGGACTGAAGCTTTCTTT
CASRGQGGIRTEAFF
>-|TRBD1|TRBJ1-1|TRBV5-1
TGCGCCAGCAGCTGGATGACAGGGGGATCCTCGAACACTGAAGCTTTCTTT
CASSWMTGGSSNTEAFF
>once|TRBD2|TRBJ2-1|TRBV10-2
TGCGCCGTTTCAGCGGGAGGGCAGTATGAGCAGTTCTTC
CAVSAGGQYEQFF
>-|TRBD1|TRBJ1-1|TRBV4-1
TGCGCCAGCAGCCAAAAGGGAGCAGGGGGAACTGAAGCTTTCTTT
CASSQKGAGGTEAFF
>few|-|TRBJ1-2|TRBV28
TGTGCCAGCAGTTCTCTCTCGAGAGGCTACACCTTC
CASSSLSRGYTF
>once|-|TRBJ2-3|TRBV2
TGTGCCAGCAGTGACAGGGGGGCCAGCACAGATACGCAGTATTTT
CASSDRGASTDTQYF
>-|-|TRBJ2-3|TRBV5-4
TGTGCCAGCAGCGGTAATAGGGGAGGGGGAGGTACGCAGTATTTT
CASSGNRGGGGTQYF
>-|TRBD1|TRBJ2-7|TRBV12-5
TGTGCTAGTGGACGTGGGGGACAGGGTTGGGACGAGCAGTACTTC
CASGRGGQGWDEQYF
>-|-|TRBJ1-5|TRBV19
TGTGCCAGTAGTATTAGCCAGGGTCTCAATCAGCCCCAGCATTTT
CASSISQGLNQPQHF
>-|TRBD2|TRBJ2-1|TRBV30
TGTGCCTGCTACGAGACTAGCGGGAGTGATTATGGCCGTAGCGATGAGCAGTTCTTC
CACYETSGSDYGRSDEQFF
>-|TRBD2|TRBJ2-6|TRBV5-1
TGCGCCAGCAGCTTGGAGCTAGCGGGAATCTCTGGGGCCAACGTCCTGACTTTC
CASSLELAGISGANVLTF
>-|TRBD1|TRBJ1-1|TRBV7-9
TGTGCCAGCAGCCGATTGGGGACAGGGGGTATGAACACTGAAGCTTTCTTT
CASSRLGTGGMNTEAFF